This T cell receptor (beta chain) originates from a study of OX40 agonist ivuxolimab in advanced cancers. Background on the study: Cohort: 75% to 90% men, mean age approximately 66, aged about 20 to 90. Study outcomes and limitations: Clonal expansion was seen in CD4+ and CD8+ blood T cells by week 6 at 0.1 to 3.0 mg/kg. In the expanded peripheral T cells, antigen specificity was never determined.

Comments on this clone: The antigen remains undetermined.

Baseline, cycle 4 day 1, and cycle 7 day 1 were the blood sampling points. The repertoire was sequenced with immunoSEQ multiplex PCR; TCRdb's copy has only in-frame clones and lacks some. The top ten hold around 1% of the sample, which has about 65,000 clones, roughly 87% seen once. CDR1 SGHRS and CDR2 YFSETQ come from the germline V gene. CDR3 length: 15 residues. With 4 bases clipped from V and 6 bases from J, the junction kept 8 bases outside the gene matches. The rearrangement joins TRBV5-1 to TRBJ2-7, with 12 bases lining up with TRBD1. The input for sequencing was CD4+ or CD8+ T cells sorted from blood, taken in a trial of the OX40 agonist ivuxolimab. The clonotype comes from an adult with an advanced solid tumor such as melanoma, head and neck, liver or kidney cancer. The CDR3 loop reads CASSPGQGAASEQYF. Written as DNA, the CDR3 is TGCGCCAGCAGCCCGGGACAGGGGGCTGCGTCCGAGCAGTACTTC.